This T cell receptor (beta chain) was identified during a study of long-term antiretroviral therapy in people with HIV. Study-wide findings and caveats: Control repertoires displayed wider CDR3 length ranges than the HIV repertoires. Post-treatment diversity went higher with ART but stayed below transplant donor controls.

Researchers report immunoSEQ v3.0 was run at survey level. Sequencing used immunoSEQ multiplex PCR; TCRdb keeps in-frame clones, though not all of them. This sample has 20,000 to 25,000 clones; about 72% occur once, and the top ten carry more than 9%. The CDR3 runs 12 residues. Deletions cut 5 bases from V and 4 bases from J, with 11 bases between. Per germline, CDR1 SQVTM and CDR2 ANQGSEA. In regard to this clone: Its antigen remains unidentified.

At least one PBMC sample before ART and at least two after were required. HIV-positive participants all received treatment in the United States. This specimen consisted of unsorted PBMCs, obtained around 1.7 years before starting antiretroviral therapy. This TCR came from a woman aged 40 to 50 with HIV. The rearrangement uses TRBV29-1 and TRBJ1-1, with D hard to call. For the CDR3, the DNA is TGCAGCGTTCTTAACGCGGCCACTGAAGCTTTCTTT. Residues: CSVLNAATEAFF.